The 15 T cell receptor beta chains reported below all come from one sample, sequenced in a study of T cell changes during pregnancy in multiple sclerosis. Repertoires were generated with immunoSEQ multiplex PCR, while TCRdb's copy carries only in-frame clones and drops some. The top ten clones hold about 1.5% of a sample with 85,000 to 100,000 clones, more than 85% of them seen once. Sequences were derived from peripheral blood, sampled in the first trimester of pregnancy. These receptors originate from a female donor with multiple sclerosis, enrolled in a pregnancy study.

The chain couples TRBV19 to TRBJ2-2; the match to TRBD1 covers 10 bases. V shed 7 bases, J shed 0 bases, and the junction held 5 bases outside the gene matches. The CDR3 contains 16 residues. Germline CDR1 is LNHDA and CDR2 is SQIVND (reference sequence). CDR3 in DNA: TGTGCCAGTACGGACAGGGGGGGATCGAACACCGGGGAGCTGTTTTTT. The encoded protein is CASTDRGGSNTGELFF.

The chain combines TRBV5-1 with TRBJ1-1; perhaps TRBD1 as D (5 bases). The CDR3 sequence is 12 residues long. CDR1 and CDR2 (germline): SGHRS, YFSETQ. Trimming took off 0 bases at V and 5 bases at J, with 5 bases between the two ends. CDR3 residues: CASSLEGTEAFF. The CDR3 bases are TGCGCCAGCAGCTTGGAGGGGACTGAAGCTTTCTTT.

This clone has just one count. The chain uses TRBV7-2 and TRBJ2-3; no clear D. There are 16 residues in the CDR3. The germline V gene has CDR1 SGHTA and CDR2 FQGNSA. The V end lost 5 bases, the J end lost 2 bases, and 17 bases lay between the germline ends. The CDR3 region has the DNA TGTGCCAGCAGCCAAACAGCCCTGGGCACCACAGATACGCAGTATTTT. The encoded protein is CASSQTALGTTDTQYF.

In its sample, this clone was seen once. The chain uses TRBV5-1 and TRBJ1-4, with unresolved D. V was cut by 4 bases and J by 5 bases, with 12 bases left in between. Germline V gene lookup returns CDR1 SGHRS and CDR2 YFSETQ. CDR3 length equals 14 residues. CDR3 loop: CASSLGGVNEKLFF. CDR3 nucleotide sequence: TGCGCCAGCAGCCTGGGCGGGGTAAATGAAAAACTGTTTTTT.

The sample holds a few counts of this clone. V gene TRBV19 combines with J gene TRBJ1-4, with 8 nucleotides matching TRBD1. V dropped 5 bases and J dropped 7; count of bases not matched to a gene: 3. This CDR3 spans 13 amino acids. Germline CDR1 and CDR2: LNHDA and SQIVND (reference sequence). CDR3 sequence: CASSQGAVEKLFF. CDR3 coding DNA: TGTGCCAGTAGTCAGGGGGCTGTTGAAAAACTGTTTTTT.

This clone was seen only a few times. The rearrangement uses TRBV28 and TRBJ1-2, with a tentative D call TRBD1 (5 bases). V was trimmed by 4 bases and J by 5 bases, leaving 17 bases between them. The CDR3 is made up of 15 amino acids. Germline CDR1 reads MDHEN; CDR2 reads SYDVKM. The CDR3 DNA sequence: TGTGCCAGCAGTTCATCGTTCGCAGGGATGTATGGCTACACCTTC. Amino acid sequence: CASSSSFAGMYGYTF.

For the CDR3, the DNA is TGTGCCAGTTCTGGACTAGCGGGGTTCTCTGGGGCCAACGTCCTGACTTTC. Amino acids: CASSGLAGFSGANVLTF. The chain employs TRBV19 and TRBJ2-6, with TRBD2 identical over 12 bases. The trim removed 8 bases at V and 0 bases at J, leaving 5 bases unmatched. This CDR3 has 17 residues. Looked up from germline, CDR1 is LNHDA and CDR2 is SQIVND (reference sequence).

The CDR3 nucleotides read TGCAGCGTTGAGCTAGGGGACTGGAGCACAGATACGCAGTATTTT. This gives the protein CSVELGDWSTDTQYF. The chain employs TRBV29-1 and TRBJ2-3; D is perhaps TRBD2 (6 bases). The CDR3 consists of 15 residues. V lost 3 bases to trimming and J lost 0 bases, with 13 bases between them. The V gene's germline CDR1 is SQVTM and CDR2 ANQGSEA.

The rearrangement uses TRBV4-2 and TRBJ1-3, with D perhaps matching TRBD1 (6 bases). The length of the CDR3 is 16 residues. Germline values: CDR1 LGHNA, CDR2 YNFKEQ. V shed 0 bases and J shed 4 bases, with 13 bases lying between them. The CDR3 sequence: CASSQDALTGGNTIYF. The CDR3 DNA follows: TGTGCCAGCAGCCAAGATGCACTGACAGGAGGAAACACCATATATTTT.

V gene TRBV11-3 combines with J gene TRBJ2-1; 10 bases match TRBD2. The V segment lost 3 bases and the J segment 7 bases; nucleotides outside the gene matches: 6. The CDR3 runs to 15 residues. In germline, CDR1 is SGHNT, CDR2 YENEEA. The CDR3 DNA reads TGTGCCAGCAGCTTGGGGGCTAGCGGGAGTAATGAGCAGTTCTTC. Translating it yields CASSLGASGSNEQFF.

The chain employs TRBV2 and TRBJ2-7, with 10 positions matching TRBD2. The CDR3 covers 15 residues. Per germline, CDR1 SNHLY and CDR2 FYNNEI. The J segment lost 7 bases and the V segment lost 5 bases, leaving 11 bases of the junction unmatched. CDR3 region: CASSRGSAGGWEQYF. DNA of the CDR3: TGTGCCAGCAGTCGTGGCTCAGCGGGAGGGTGGGAGCAGTACTTC.

The genes are TRBV7-9 and TRBJ2-2; 7 bases fit TRBD1. V shed 3 bases and J 2 bases; nucleotides not matched to a gene: 6. The CDR3 extends over 16 amino acids. The germline gives CDR1 SEHNR, CDR2 FQNEAQ (reference sequence). The DNA of the CDR3 is TGTGCCAGCAGCTTGAGGGGACAGATAAACACCGGGGAGCTGTTTTTT. Amino acids: CASSLRGQINTGELFF. Using reference TRBV7-9 and TRBJ2-2 for the parts outside the CDR3, the full variable domain is DTGVSQNPRHKITKRGQNVTFRCDPISEHNRLYWYRQTLGQGPEFLTYFQNEAQLEKSRLLSDRFSAERPKGSFSTLEIQRTEQGDSAMYLCASSLRGQINTGELFFGEGSRLTVL.

The chain has TRBV7-9 and TRBJ1-4, with a possible D match to TRBD1 (6 bases). The CDR3 sequence is 15 residues long. Trimming cost V 2 bases and J 10 bases, with 17 bases left between them. Looked up from germline, CDR1 is SEHNR and CDR2 is FQNEAQ (reference sequence). This chain's CDR3 is CASSLSTGPSGKLFF. CDR3 DNA: TGTGCCAGCAGCTTATCCACAGGGCCGTCCGGAAAACTGTTTTTT.

The V gene is TRBV12-5, the J gene TRBJ2-2; possible D gene TRBD1, 7 bases. This CDR3 has 15 amino acids. V dropped 3 bases and J dropped 0 bases, with 8 bases sitting between them. From germline, CDR1 is LGHNT and CDR2 FRNRAP. The CDR3 reads CASGFRGANTGELFF. CDR3 nucleotide sequence: TGTGCTAGTGGTTTCAGGGGGGCGAACACCGGGGAGCTGTTTTTT.

The rearrangement uses TRBV7-9 and TRBJ1-1; TRBD1 aligns across 8 bases. The CDR3 extends over 18 amino acids. The germline V gene has CDR1 SEHNR and CDR2 FQNEAQ (reference sequence). V lost 4 bases and J lost 0; bases outside the gene matches: 13. CDR3 sequence (DNA): TGTGCCAGCAGCTACCCTGGGACAGGAGGTAACATGAACACTGAAGCTTTCTTT. Translation: CASSYPGTGGNMNTEAFF. The complete variable domain, with remaining parts taken from reference TRBV7-9 and TRBJ1-1, reads DTGVSQNPRHKITKRGQNVTFRCDPISEHNRLYWYRQTLGQGPEFLTYFQNEAQLEKSRLLSDRFSAERPKGSFSTLEIQRTEQGDSAMYLCASSYPGTGGNMNTEAFFGQGTRLTVV.